The clone carrying this TCR beta chain came up many times. Its matching antigen is unknown. The sample belongs to a study of blood T cells in healthy people across ages. Study-level findings and limits: A roughly linear age-dependent decrease characterized TCR beta diversity per million T cells. The study found more naive CD4+ cells and higher diversity in long-lived than aged donors.

The CDR3 covers 14 residues. Germline V gene lookup returns CDR1 DFQATT and CDR2 SNEGSKA (reference sequence). V was trimmed by 6 bases and J by 5 bases, leaving 19 bases between them. A second about 7 to 12 cycle PCR used barcoded and J-beta primers. CDR3-containing paired-end reads numbering at least 2.5 million came from each sample. TCRdb re-called the 5' RACE reads through MiXCR, storing one row per CDR3 protein. The sample lists 700,000 or so distinct CDR3 sequences; 20% to 25% were seen once. This chain uses TRBV20-1 with TRBJ2-5; the D gene could be TRBD1 or TRBD2 (6 bases each). The source of this sequence is a man aged 65 to 79 in good health. Sequenced: blood. The DNA of the CDR3 is TGCAGTGCAAAGAGAGGGGGGAACTTTGAGACCCAGTACTTC. Translating gives CSAKRGGNFETQYF.